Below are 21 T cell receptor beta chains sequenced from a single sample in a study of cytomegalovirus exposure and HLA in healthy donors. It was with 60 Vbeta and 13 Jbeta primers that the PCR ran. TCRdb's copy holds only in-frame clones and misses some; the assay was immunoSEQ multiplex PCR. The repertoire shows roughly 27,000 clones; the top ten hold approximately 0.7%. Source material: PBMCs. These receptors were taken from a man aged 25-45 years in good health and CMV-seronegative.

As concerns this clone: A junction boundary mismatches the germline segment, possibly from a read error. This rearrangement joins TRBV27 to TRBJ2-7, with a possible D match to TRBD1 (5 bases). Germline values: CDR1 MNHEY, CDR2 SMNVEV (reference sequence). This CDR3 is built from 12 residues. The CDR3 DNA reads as TGTGCCAGCAGTTTAACCGGACATACATTTTCCTTC. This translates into CASSLTGHTFSF.

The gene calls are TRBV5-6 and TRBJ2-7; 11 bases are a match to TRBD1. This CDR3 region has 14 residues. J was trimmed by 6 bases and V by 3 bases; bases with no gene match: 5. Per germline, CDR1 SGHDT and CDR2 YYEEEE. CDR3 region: CASSWDRGVFEQYF. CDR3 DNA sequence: TGTGCCAGCAGCTGGGACAGGGGGGTTTTCGAGCAGTACTTC.

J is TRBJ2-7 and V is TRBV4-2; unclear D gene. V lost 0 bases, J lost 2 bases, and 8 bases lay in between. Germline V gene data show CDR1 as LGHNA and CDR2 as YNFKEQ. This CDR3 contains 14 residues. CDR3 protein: CASSQDLVAYEQYF. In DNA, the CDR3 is TGTGCCAGCAGCCAAGACTTAGTCGCCTACGAGCAGTACTTC.

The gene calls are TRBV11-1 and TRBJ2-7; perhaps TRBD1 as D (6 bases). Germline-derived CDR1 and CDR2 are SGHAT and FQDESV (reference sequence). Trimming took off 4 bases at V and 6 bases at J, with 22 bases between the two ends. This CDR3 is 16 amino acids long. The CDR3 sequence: CASSSPAGATRGEQYF. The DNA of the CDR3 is TGTGCCAGCAGCTCGCCCGCAGGGGCAACAAGAGGCGAGCAGTACTTC. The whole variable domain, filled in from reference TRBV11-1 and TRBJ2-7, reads EAEVAQSPRYKITEKSQAVAFWCDPISGHATLYWYRQILGQGPELLVQFQDESVVDDSQLPKDRFSAERLKGVDSTLKIQPAELGDSAMYLCASSSPAGATRGEQYFGPGTRLTVT.

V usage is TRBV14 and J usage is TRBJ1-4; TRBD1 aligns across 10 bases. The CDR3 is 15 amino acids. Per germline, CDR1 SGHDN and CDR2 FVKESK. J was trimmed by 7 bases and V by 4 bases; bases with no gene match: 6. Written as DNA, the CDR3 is TGTGCCAGCAGCCGCTTGGGACAGGGGTTTGAAAAACTGTTTTTT. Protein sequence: CASSRLGQGFEKLFF. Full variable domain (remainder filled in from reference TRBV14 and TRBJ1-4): EAGVTQFPSHSVIEKGQTVTLRCDPISGHDNLYWYRRVMGKEIKFLLHFVKESKQDESGMPNNRFLAERTGGTYSTLKVQPAELEDSGVYFCASSRLGQGFEKLFFGSGTQLSVL.

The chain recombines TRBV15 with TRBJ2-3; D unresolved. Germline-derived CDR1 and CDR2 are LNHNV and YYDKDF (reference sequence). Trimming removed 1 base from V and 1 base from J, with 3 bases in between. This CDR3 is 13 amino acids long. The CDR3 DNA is TGTGCCACCAGCAGAGTCGGCACAGATACGCAGTATTTT. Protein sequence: CATSRVGTDTQYF.

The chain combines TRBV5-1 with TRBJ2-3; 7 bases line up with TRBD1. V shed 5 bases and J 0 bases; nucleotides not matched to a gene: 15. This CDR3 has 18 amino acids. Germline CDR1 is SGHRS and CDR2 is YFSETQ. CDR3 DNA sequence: TGCGCCAGCAGGGCTAGGGGACAGCGACTAACTAGCACAGATACGCAGTATTTT. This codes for CASRARGQRLTSTDTQYF.

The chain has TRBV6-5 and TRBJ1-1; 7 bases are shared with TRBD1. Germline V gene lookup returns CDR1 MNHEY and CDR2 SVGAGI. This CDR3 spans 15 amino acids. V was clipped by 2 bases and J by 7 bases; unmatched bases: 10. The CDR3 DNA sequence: TGTGCCAGCAGTTACGTCCTGGGACAGAAAATTGAAGCTTTCTTT. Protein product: CASSYVLGQKIEAFF.

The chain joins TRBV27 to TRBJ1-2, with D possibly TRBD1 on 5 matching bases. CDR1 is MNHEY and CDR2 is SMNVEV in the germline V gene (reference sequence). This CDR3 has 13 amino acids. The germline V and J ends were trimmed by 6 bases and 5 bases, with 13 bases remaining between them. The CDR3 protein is CASSYDSQYGYTF. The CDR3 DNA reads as TGTGCCAGCAGCTATGACAGTCAGTATGGCTACACCTTC.

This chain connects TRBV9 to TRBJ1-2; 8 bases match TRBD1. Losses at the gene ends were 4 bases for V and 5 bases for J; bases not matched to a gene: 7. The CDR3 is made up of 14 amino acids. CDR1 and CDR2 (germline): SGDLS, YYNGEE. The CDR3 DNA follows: TGTGCCAGCAGCCCCACGACAGGGGAATATGGCTACACCTTC. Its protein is CASSPTTGEYGYTF.

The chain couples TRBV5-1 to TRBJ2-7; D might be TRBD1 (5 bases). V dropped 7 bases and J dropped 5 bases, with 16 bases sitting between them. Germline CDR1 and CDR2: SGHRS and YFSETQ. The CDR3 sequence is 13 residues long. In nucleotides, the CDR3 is TGCGCCAGCGCCGGGTCAGGGATGCACGAGCAGTACTTC. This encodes CASAGSGMHEQYF. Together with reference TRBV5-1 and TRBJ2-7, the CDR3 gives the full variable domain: KAGVTQTPRYLIKTRGQQVTLSCSPISGHRSVSWYQQTPGQGLQFLFEYFSETQRNKGNFPGRFSGRQFSNSRSEMNVSTLELGDSALYLCASAGSGMHEQYFGPGTRLTVT.

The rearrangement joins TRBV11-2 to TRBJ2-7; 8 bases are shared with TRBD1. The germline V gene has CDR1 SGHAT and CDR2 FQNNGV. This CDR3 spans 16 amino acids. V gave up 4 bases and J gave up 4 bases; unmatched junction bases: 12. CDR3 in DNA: TGTGCCAGCAGCTCCCCCTGGCAGGGGGCACTATACGAGCAGTACTTC. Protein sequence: CASSSPWQGALYEQYF.

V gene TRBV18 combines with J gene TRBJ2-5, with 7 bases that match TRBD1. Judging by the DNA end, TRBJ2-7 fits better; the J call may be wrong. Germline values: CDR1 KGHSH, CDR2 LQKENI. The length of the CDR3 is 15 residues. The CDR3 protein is CASSPLPGQIYEQYF. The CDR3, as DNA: TGTGCCAGCTCACCACTCCCGGGACAGATCTACGAGCAGTACTTC.

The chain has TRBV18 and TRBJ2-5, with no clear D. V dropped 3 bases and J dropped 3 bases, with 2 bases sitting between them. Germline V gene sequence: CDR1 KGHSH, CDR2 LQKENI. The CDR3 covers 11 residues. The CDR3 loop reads CASSPEETQYF. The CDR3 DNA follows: TGTGCCAGCTCACCCGAAGAGACCCAGTACTTC.

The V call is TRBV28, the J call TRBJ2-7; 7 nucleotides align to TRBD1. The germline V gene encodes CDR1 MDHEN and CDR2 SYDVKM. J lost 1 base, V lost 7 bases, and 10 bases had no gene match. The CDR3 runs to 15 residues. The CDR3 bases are TGTGCCAGCACCACTGAAGGGGGCAGTTCCTACGAGCAGTACTTC. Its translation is CASTTEGGSSYEQYF.

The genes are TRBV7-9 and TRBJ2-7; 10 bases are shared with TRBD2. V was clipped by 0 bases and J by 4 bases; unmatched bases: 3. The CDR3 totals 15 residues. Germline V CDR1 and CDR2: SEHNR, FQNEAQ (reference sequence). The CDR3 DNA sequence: TGTGCCAGCAGCTTAGCCGCTAGCGGGAGTTACGAGCAGTACTTC. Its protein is CASSLAASGSYEQYF.

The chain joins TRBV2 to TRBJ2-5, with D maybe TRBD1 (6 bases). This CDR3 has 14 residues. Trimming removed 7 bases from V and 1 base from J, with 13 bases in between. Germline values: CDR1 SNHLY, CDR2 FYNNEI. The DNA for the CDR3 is TGTGCCAGCACCAGGGGTTGGGTCCAAGAGACCCAGTACTTC. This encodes CASTRGWVQETQYF.

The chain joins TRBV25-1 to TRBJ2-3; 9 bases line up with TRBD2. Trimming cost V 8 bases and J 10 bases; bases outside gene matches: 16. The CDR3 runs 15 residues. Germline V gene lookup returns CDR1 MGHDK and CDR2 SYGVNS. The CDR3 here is CASATHTSAGGPQYF. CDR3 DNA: TGTGCCAGCGCTACCCATACCTCGGCGGGAGGGCCGCAGTATTTT.

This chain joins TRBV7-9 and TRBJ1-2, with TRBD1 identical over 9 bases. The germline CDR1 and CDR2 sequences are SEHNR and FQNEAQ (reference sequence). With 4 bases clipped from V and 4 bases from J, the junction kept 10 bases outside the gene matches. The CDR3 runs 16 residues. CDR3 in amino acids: CASSSVASDRGYGYTF. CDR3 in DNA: TGTGCCAGCAGCTCCGTGGCTTCGGACAGGGGCTATGGCTACACCTTC.

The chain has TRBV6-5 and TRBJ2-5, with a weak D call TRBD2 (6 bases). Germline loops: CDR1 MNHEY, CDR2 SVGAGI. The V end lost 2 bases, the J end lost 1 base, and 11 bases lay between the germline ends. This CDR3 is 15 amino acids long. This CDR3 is CASSYQGLSQETQYF. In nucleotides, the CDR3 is TGTGCCAGCAGTTACCAGGGACTGAGCCAAGAGACCCAGTACTTC.

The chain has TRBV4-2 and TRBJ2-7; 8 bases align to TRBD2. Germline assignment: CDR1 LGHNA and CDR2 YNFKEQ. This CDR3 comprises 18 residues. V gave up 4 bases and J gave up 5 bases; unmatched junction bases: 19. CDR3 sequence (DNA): TGTGCCAGCAGCCTACCCCTACCGGGAGGGCCACGAATCCACGAGCAGTACTTC. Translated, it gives CASSLPLPGGPRIHEQYF.